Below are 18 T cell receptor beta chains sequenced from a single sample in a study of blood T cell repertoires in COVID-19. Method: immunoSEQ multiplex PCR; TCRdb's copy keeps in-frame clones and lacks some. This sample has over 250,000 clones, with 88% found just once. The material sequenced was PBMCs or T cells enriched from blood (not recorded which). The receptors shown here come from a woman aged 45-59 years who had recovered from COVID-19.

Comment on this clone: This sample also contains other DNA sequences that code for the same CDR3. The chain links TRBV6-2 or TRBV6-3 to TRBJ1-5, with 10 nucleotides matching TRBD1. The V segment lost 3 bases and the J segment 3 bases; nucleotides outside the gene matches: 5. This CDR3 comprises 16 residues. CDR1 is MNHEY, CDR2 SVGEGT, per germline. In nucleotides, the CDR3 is TGTGCCAGCAGTTATGGGACAGGGGCCGACAATCAGCCCCAGCATTTT. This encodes CASSYGTGADNQPQHF.

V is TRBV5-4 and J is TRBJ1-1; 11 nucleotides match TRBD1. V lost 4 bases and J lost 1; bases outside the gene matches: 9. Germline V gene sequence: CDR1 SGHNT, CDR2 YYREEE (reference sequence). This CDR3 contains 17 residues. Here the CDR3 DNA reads TGTGCCAGCAGCCCGCCGGGACAGGGGGTAGGGAACACTGAAGCTTTCTTT. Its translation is CASSPPGQGVGNTEAFF.

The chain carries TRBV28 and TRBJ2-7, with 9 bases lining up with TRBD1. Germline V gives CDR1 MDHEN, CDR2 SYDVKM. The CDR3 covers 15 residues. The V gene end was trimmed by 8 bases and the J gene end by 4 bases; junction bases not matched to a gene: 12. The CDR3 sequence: CASQTPGTGRYEQYF. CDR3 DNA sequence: TGTGCCAGCCAAACCCCCGGGACAGGGCGGTACGAGCAGTACTTC.

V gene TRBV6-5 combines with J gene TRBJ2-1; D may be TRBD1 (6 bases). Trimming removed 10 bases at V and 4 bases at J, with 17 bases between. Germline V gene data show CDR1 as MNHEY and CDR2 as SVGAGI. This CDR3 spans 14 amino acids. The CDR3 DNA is TGTGCCACCACCGGGCTTAGGGGGTACAATGAGCAGTTCTTC. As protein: CATTGLRGYNEQFF.

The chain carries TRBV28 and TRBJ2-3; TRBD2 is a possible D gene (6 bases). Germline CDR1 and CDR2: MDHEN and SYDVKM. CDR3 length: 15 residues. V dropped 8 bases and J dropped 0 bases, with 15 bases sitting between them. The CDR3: CASQLGLASTDTQYF. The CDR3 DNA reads TGTGCCAGCCAGCTAGGGCTAGCGAGCACAGATACGCAGTATTTT.

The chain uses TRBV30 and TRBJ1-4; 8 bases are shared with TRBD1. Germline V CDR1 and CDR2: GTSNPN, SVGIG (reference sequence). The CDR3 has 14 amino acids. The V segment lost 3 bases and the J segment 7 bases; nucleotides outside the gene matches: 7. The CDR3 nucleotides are TGTGCCTGGAGCGCCCTTACAGGGGGTGAAAAACTGTTTTTT. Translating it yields CAWSALTGGEKLFF.

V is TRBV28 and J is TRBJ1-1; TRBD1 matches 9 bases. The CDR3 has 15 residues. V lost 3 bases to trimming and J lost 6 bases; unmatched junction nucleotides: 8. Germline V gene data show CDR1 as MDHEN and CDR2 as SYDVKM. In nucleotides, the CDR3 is TGTGCCAGCAGTTTTGGGGACAGGGAAGTAGCTGAAGCTTTCTTT. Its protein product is CASSFGDREVAEAFF.

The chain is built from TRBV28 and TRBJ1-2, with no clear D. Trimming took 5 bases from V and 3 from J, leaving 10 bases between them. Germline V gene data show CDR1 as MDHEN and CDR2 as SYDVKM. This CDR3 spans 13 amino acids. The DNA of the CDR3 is TGTGCCAGCAGTCTACAGAGTCACTATGGCTACACCTTC. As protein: CASSLQSHYGYTF.

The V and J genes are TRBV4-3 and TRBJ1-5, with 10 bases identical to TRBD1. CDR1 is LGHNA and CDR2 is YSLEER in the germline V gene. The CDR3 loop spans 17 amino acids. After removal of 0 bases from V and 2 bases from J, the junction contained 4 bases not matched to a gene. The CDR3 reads CASSQEPGTGGNQPQHF. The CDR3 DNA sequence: TGCGCCAGCAGCCAAGAACCCGGGACAGGGGGCAATCAGCCCCAGCATTTT.

CDR3 DNA sequence: TGTGCCAGCAGTTTTAGCGGGACCGGATCGCGGTTCTTC. This sequence encodes CASSFSGTGSRFF. The V gene is TRBV12-3 or TRBV12-4, the J gene TRBJ2-1; 8 positions agree with TRBD2. V lost 3 bases to trimming and J lost 15 bases; unmatched junction nucleotides: 10. This CDR3 is 13 amino acids long.

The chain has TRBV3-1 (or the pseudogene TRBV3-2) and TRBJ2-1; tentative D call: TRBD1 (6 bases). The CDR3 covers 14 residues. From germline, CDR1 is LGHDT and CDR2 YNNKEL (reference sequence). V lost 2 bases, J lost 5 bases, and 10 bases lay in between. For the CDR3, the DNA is TGTGCCAGCAGCCAAAAGGACAGAAACAATGAGCAGTTCTTC. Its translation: CASSQKDRNNEQFF.

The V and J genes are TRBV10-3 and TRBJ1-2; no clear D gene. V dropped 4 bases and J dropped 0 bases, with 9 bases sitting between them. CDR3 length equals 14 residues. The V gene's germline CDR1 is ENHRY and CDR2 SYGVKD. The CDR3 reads CAISARESNYGYTF. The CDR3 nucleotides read TGTGCCATCAGTGCGCGCGAATCTAACTATGGCTACACCTTC.

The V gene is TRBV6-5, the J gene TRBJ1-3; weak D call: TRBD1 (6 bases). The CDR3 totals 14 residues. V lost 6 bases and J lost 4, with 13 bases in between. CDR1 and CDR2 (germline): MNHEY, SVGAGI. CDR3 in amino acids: CASSPTGPGNTIYF. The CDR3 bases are TGTGCCAGCAGCCCGACAGGTCCGGGAAACACCATATATTTT.

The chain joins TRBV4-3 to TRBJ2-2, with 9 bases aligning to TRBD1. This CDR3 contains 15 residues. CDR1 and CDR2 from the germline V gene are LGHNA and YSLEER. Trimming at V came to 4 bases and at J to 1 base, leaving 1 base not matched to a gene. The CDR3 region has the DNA TGCGCCAGCAGCCCGGGACAGGGGAACACCGGGGAGCTGTTTTTT. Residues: CASSPGQGNTGELFF.

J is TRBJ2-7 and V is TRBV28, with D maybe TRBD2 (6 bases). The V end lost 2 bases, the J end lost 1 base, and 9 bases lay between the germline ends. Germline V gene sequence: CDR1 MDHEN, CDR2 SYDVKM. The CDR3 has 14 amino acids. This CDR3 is CASSLAGGSYEQYF. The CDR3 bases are TGTGCCAGCAGTTTAGCCGGGGGATCCTACGAGCAGTACTTC.

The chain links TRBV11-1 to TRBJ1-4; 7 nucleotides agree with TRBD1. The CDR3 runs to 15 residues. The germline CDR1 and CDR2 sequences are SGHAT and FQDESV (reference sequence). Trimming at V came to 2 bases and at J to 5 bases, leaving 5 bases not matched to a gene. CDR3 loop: CASSLFGTVNEKLFF. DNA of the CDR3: TGTGCCAGCAGCTTATTCGGGACAGTGAATGAAAAACTGTTTTTT.

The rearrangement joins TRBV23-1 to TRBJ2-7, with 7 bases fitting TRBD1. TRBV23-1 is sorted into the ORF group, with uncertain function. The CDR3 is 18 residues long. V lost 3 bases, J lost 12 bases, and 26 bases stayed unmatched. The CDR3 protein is CASSHPQDRYIGFYESYF. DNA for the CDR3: TGCGCCAGCAGTCACCCACAGGACAGGTACATTGGGTTTTACGAGTCGTACTTC.

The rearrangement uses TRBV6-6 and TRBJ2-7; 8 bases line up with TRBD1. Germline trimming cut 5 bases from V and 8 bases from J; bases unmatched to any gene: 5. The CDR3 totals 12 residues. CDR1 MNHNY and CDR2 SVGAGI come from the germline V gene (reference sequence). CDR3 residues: CASSPGQGKQYF. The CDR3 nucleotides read TGTGCCAGCAGTCCCGGACAGGGAAAGCAGTACTTC.